This is a list of T cell receptor beta chains from one sample in a study of blood T cell repertoires in COVID-19. Clones were read by immunoSEQ multiplex PCR, and TCRdb kept only the in-frame ones, dropping some. Counted here are approximately 69,000 clones, 75% to 85% occurring once; the ten biggest clones make up over 45%. The source material was peripheral blood. Every receptor here comes from a human donor in a cohort sampled during active COVID-19. CDR3s include the opening cysteine and the closing phenylalanine or tryptophan. D genes are given only for firm matches. Size values are once, few and many counts, or a class for expanded clones, and some rows have none.

D gene: TRBD1
V gene: TRBV10-3
J gene: TRBJ2-1
clone size: once
CDR3 protein: CAIKGTDYNEQFF
CDR3 DNA: TGTGCCATCAAGGGGACAGACTACAATGAGCAGTTCTTC

D gene: TRBD2
V gene: TRBV30
J gene: TRBJ2-3
clone size: NA
CDR3 protein: CAWSWGGTSTDTQYF
CDR3 DNA: TGTGCCTGGAGTTGGGGGGGGACTTCCACAGATACGCAGTATTTT

D gene: TRBD2
V gene: TRBV5-1
J gene: TRBJ2-6
clone size: NA
CDR3 protein: CASSPYGGAGANVLTF
CDR3 DNA: TGCGCCAGCAGCCCGTATGGGGGGGCTGGGGCCAACGTCCTGACTTTC

D gene: TRBD1
V gene: TRBV6-5
J gene: TRBJ2-5
clone size: NA
CDR3 protein: CASSHNRGRETQYF
CDR3 DNA: TGTGCCAGCAGTCACAACAGGGGGCGCGAGACCCAGTACTTC

D gene: NA
V gene: TRBV6-4
J gene: TRBJ1-4
clone size: NA
CDR3 protein: CASSPLGGAGEKLFF
CDR3 DNA: TGTGCCAGCAGCCCTCTTGGGGGGGCAGGTGAAAAACTGTTTTTT

D gene: NA
V gene: TRBV13
J gene: TRBJ2-7
clone size: NA
CDR3 protein: CASTLRRGGAGWVSEQYF
CDR3 DNA: TGTGCCAGCACCCTCCGGAGGGGGGGCGCGGGCTGGGTAAGCGAGCAGTACTTC

D gene: TRBD1
V gene: TRBV6-1
J gene: TRBJ1-5
clone size: NA
CDR3 protein: CASSERGQWNQPQHF
CDR3 DNA: TGTGCCAGCAGTGAAAGGGGGCAGTGGAATCAGCCCCAGCATTTT

D gene: NA
V gene: TRBV3-1/TRBV3-2
J gene: TRBJ1-5
clone size: NA
CDR3 protein: CASSPWSNRNDQPQHF
CDR3 DNA: TGTGCCAGCAGCCCTTGGTCAAACAGAAACGATCAGCCCCAGCATTTT

D gene: TRBD2
V gene: TRBV19
J gene: TRBJ2-7
clone size: few
CDR3 protein: CASSSRTSEYEQYF
CDR3 DNA: TGTGCCAGTAGTTCTCGGACTAGCGAATACGAGCAGTACTTC

D gene: NA
V gene: TRBV5-1
J gene: TRBJ2-3
clone size: NA
CDR3 protein: CASSPGTSTDTQYF
CDR3 DNA: TGCGCCAGCAGCCCGGGTACTAGCACAGATACGCAGTATTTT

D gene: NA
V gene: TRBV25-1
J gene: TRBJ1-4
clone size: NA
CDR3 protein: CASSRRGFNEKLFF
CDR3 DNA: TGTGCCAGCAGTCGTAGGGGCTTTAATGAAAAACTGTTTTTT

D gene: TRBD2
V gene: TRBV18
J gene: TRBJ2-7
clone size: NA
CDR3 protein: CASSSGLADTYEQYF
CDR3 DNA: TGTGCCAGCTCATCCGGACTAGCGGACACCTACGAGCAGTACTTC

D gene: TRBD1
V gene: TRBV5-6
J gene: TRBJ1-6
clone size: NA
CDR3 protein: CASSLWDRRNSPLHF
CDR3 DNA: TGTGCCAGCAGCTTGTGGGACAGGCGAAATTCACCCCTCCACTTT

D gene: NA
V gene: TRBV3-1/TRBV3-2
J gene: TRBJ1-4
clone size: NA
CDR3 protein: CASSPPGFGSEKLFF
CDR3 DNA: TGTGCCAGCAGCCCCCCGGGGTTTGGGAGTGAAAAACTGTTTTTT

D gene: TRBD2
V gene: TRBV7-6
J gene: TRBJ2-7
clone size: NA
CDR3 protein: CASSLASGSEGQYF
CDR3 DNA: TGTGCCAGCAGCTTAGCTAGCGGGAGTGAAGGGCAGTACTTC

D gene: TRBD1
V gene: TRBV19
J gene: TRBJ1-2
clone size: NA
CDR3 protein: CASRTGPGGYTF
CDR3 DNA: TGTGCCAGCCGGACAGGTCCCGGGGGCTACACCTTC

D gene: TRBD1
V gene: TRBV18
J gene: TRBJ2-7
clone size: NA
CDR3 protein: CASSPQGLYEQYF
CDR3 DNA: TGTGCCAGCTCCCCACAGGGGCTATACGAGCAGTACTTC

D gene: NA
V gene: TRBV7-9
J gene: TRBJ2-2
clone size: NA
CDR3 protein: CASSFSTGELFF
CDR3 DNA: TGTGCCAGCAGCTTTAGCACCGGGGAGCTGTTTTTT

D gene: NA
V gene: TRBV27
J gene: TRBJ1-1
clone size: NA
CDR3 protein: CASSLYRETEAFF
CDR3 DNA: TGTGCCAGCAGTCTCTACAGGGAGACTGAAGCTTTCTTT

D gene: TRBD2
V gene: TRBV11-2
J gene: TRBJ2-1
clone size: NA
CDR3 protein: CASSSPGLAGRDEQFF
CDR3 DNA: TGTGCCAGCAGCTCACCCGGACTAGCGGGGAGGGATGAGCAGTTCTTC

D gene: NA
V gene: TRBV7-2
J gene: TRBJ2-3
clone size: NA
CDR3 protein: CASSIAGGGRNTQYF
CDR3 DNA: TGTGCCAGCAGCATAGCTGGGGGGGGCCGTAATACGCAGTATTTT

D gene: TRBD1
V gene: TRBV30
J gene: TRBJ1-5
clone size: NA
CDR3 protein: CAWRPTGLDQPQHF
CDR3 DNA: TGTGCCTGGAGGCCGACAGGGTTAGATCAGCCCCAGCATTTT

D gene: NA
V gene: TRBV5-1
J gene: TRBJ2-3
clone size: NA
CDR3 protein: CASSPGQPGTDTQYF
CDR3 DNA: TGCGCCAGCAGCCCTGGACAGCCTGGCACAGATACGCAGTATTTT

D gene: NA
V gene: TRBV3-1/TRBV3-2
J gene: TRBJ1-3
clone size: NA
CDR3 protein: CASSLSGRGSGNTIYF
CDR3 DNA: TGTGCCAGCAGCCTAAGTGGTAGGGGATCTGGAAACACCATATATTTT